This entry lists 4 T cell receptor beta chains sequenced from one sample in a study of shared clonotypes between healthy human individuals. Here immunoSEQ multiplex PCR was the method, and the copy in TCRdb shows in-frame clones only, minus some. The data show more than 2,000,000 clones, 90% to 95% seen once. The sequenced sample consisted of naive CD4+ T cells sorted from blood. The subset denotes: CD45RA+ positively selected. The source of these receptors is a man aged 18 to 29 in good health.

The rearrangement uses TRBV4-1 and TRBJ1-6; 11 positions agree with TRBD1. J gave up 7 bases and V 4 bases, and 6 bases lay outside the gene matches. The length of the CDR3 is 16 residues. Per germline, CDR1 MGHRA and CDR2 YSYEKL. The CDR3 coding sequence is TGCGCCAGCAGCCGGACAGGGGGCGCCGAAAATTCACCCCTCCACTTT. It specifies CASSRTGGAENSPLHF.

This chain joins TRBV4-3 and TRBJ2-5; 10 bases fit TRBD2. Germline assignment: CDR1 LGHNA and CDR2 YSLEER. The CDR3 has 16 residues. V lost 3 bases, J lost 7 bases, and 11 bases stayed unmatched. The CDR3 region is CASSQYRTSGVGTQYF. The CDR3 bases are TGCGCCAGCAGCCAGTACAGGACTAGCGGTGTGGGGACCCAGTACTTC.

CDR3 nucleotides: TGTGCCAGTAGTATAGGTTCTAGCGGGACTTACGAGCAGTACTTC. Its translation is CASSIGSSGTYEQYF. The V call is TRBV19, the J call TRBJ2-7; 9 nucleotides line up with TRBD2. V lost 1 base to trimming and J lost 4 bases; unmatched junction nucleotides: 5. This CDR3 has 15 amino acids. Germline CDR1 LNHDA, CDR2 SQIVND (reference sequence).

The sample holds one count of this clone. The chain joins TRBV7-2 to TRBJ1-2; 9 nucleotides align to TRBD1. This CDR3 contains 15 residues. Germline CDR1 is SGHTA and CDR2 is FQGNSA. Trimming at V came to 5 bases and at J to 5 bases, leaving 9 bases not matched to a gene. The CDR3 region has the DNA TGTGCCAGCAGCCCGGACAGGGGACAAGGGTATGGCTACACCTTC. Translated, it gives CASSPDRGQGYGYTF.